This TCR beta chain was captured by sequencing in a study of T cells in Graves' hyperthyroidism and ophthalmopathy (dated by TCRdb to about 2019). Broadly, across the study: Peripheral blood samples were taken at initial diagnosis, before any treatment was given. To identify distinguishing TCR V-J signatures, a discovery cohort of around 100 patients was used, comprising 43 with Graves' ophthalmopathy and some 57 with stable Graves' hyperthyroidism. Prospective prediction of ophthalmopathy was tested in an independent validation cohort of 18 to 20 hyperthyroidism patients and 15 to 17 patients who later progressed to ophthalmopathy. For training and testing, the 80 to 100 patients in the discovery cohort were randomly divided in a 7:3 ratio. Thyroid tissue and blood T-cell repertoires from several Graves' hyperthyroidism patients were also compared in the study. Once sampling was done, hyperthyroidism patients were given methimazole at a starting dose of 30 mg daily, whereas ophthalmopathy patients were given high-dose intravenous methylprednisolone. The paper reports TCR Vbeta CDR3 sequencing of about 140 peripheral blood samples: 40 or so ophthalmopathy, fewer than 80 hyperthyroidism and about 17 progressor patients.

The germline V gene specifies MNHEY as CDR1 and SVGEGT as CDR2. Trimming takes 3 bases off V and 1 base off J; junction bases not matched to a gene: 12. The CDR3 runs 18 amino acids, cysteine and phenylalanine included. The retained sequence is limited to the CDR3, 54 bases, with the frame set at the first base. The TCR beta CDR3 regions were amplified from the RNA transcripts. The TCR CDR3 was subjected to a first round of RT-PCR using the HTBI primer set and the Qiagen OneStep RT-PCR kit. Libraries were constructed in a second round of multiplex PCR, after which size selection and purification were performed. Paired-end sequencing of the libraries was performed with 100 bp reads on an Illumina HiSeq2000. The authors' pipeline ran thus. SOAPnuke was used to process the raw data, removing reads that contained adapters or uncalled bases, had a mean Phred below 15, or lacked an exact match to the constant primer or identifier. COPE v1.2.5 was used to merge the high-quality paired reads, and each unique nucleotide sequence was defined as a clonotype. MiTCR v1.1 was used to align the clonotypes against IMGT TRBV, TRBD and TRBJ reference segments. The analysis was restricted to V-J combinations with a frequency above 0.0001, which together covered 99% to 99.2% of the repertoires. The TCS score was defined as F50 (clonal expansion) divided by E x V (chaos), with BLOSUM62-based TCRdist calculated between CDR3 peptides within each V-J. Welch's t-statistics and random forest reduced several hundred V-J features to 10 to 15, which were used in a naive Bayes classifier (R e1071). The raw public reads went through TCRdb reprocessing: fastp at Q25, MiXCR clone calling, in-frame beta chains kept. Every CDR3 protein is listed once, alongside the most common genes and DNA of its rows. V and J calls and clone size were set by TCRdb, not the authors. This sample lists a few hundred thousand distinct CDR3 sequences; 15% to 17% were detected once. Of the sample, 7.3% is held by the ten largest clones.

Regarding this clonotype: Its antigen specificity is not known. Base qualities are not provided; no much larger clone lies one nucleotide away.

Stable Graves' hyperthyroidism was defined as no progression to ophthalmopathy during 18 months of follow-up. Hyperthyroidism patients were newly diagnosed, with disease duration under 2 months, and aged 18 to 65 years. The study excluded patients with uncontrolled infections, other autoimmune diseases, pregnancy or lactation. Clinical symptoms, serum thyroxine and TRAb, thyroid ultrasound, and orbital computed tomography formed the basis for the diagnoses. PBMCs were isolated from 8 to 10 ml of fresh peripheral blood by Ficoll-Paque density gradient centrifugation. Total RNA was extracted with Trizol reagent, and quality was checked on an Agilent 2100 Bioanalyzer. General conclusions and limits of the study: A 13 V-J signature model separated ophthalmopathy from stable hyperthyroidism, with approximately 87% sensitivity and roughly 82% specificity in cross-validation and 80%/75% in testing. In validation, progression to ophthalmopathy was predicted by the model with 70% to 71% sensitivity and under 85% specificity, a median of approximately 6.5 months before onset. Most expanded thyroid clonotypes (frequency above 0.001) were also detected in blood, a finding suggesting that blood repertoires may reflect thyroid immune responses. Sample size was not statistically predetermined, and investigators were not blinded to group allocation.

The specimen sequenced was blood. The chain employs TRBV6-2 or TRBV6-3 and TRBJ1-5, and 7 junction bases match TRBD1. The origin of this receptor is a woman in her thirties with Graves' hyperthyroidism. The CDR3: CASSYSLLQGRSNQPQHF. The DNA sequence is TGTGCCAGCAGTTATTCCCTATTACAGGGGAGGAGCAATCAGCCCCAGCATTTT.